This T cell receptor beta chain was retrieved from a study of T cells after yellow fever vaccination. V lost 5 bases and J 3 bases, leaving 10 bases between the germline ends. The CDR3 spans 13 residues. TCRdb re-analysed the 5' RACE reads in MiXCR, keeping a single row per CDR3 protein. The sample holds 160,000 or so distinct CDR3 sequences, 5.5% to 7.5% seen once. V is TRBV12-3 or TRBV12-4 and J is TRBJ1-1; D not certain. The source material was CD4+ T cells sorted from PBMCs, sampled 4 to 5 days after the first yellow fever vaccination. This sequence originates from a man in his late teens or twenties who received the YFV17D yellow fever vaccine. CDR3 nucleotide sequence: TGTGCCAGCAGTAAGAACGGCTACACTGAAGCTTTCTTT. This translates into CASSKNGYTEAFF.